One T cell receptor (beta chain) is described in this entry. Its antigen remains unknown. Via 5' RACE with UMI labels, TRB cDNA libraries were prepared. From its re-call of the 5' RACE reads, TCRdb lists each CDR3 protein once, without DNA. The specimen's table records some 120,000 distinct CDR3 sequences. The data derive from a study of CXCR3-negative and CXCR3-positive naive CD8 T cells. The study, taken as a whole, reports: More hydrophobic TRB CDR3s were found in CXCR3-positive naive cells than in CXCR3-negative naive cells.

Source material: naive CXCR3+ CD8+ T cells from blood. Specified subset: CD45RO-CCR7+CD27+CD95- naive CD8+ T cells expressing CXCR3 (TNR3+). The TCR comes from a human donor in good health. Some clones in this sample may be carry-over from other donors' samples.

The CDR3 loop reads CSAKLLDSYNEQFF. The chain combines TRBV20-1 with TRBJ2-1; TCRdb names TRBD1, which stays unverified in the absence of DNA. The CDR3 is 14 amino acids. Germline CDR1 DFQATT, CDR2 SNEGSKA (reference sequence).